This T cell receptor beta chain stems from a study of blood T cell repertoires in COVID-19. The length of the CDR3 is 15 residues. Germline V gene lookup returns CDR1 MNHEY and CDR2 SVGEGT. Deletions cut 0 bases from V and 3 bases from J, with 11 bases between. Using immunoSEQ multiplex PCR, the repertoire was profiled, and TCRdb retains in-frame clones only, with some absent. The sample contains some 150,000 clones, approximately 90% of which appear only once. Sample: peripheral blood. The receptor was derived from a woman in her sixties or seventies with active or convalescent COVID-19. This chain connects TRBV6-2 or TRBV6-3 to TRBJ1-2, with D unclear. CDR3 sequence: CASSYSGRRHYGYTF. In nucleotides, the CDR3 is TGTGCCAGCAGTTACTCGGGGAGGAGACACTATGGCTACACCTTC.